This T cell receptor beta chain was profiled in a study of Graves' ophthalmopathy and Graves' hyperthyroidism. Overall study findings and caveats: Using 13 signatures, a model distinguished ophthalmopathy from stable hyperthyroidism, reaching around 90% sensitivity and around 81% specificity.

This clonotype was observed many times. What it binds is unknown. RNA transcripts provided the template for amplifying TCR beta CDR3 regions. The authors performed first-round RT-PCR with HTBI primers and then a second-round multiplex PCR. TCRdb processed the multiplex PCR reads anew with MiXCR; each CDR3 protein has one entry. The sample lists about 740,000 distinct CDR3 sequences, roughly two fifths occurring once. The CDR3 totals 18 residues. CDR1 and CDR2 from the germline V gene are ENHRY and SYGVKD. Germline trimming cut 5 bases from V and 0 bases from J; bases unmatched to any gene: 8. Sequenced material: peripheral blood. This TCR derives from an adult man with Graves' ophthalmopathy. V is TRBV10-3 and J is TRBJ2-2; 11 bases fit TRBD2. The CDR3 nucleotides are TGTGCCATCAGTTCCAGGACTAGCGGGTCTTCGAACACCGGGGAGCTGTTTTTT. Its protein product is CAISSRTSGSSNTGELFF.